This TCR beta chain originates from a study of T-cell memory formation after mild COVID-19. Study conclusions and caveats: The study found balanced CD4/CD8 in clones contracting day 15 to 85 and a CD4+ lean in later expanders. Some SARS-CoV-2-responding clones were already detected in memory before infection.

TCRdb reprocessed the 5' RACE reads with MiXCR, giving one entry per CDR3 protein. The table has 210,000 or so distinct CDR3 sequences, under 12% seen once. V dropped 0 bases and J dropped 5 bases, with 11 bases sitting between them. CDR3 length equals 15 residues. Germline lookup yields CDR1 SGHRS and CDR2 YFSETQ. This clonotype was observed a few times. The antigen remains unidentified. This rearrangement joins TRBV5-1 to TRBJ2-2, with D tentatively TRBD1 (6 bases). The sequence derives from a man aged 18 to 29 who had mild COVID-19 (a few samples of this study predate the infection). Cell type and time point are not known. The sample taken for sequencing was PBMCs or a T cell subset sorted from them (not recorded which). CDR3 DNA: TGCGCCAGCAGCTTGGCTCCAGGGGCGACCGGGGAGCTGTTTTTT. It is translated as CASSLAPGATGELFF.